The 21 T cell receptor beta chains given below trace back to one sample, sequenced in a study of blood T cell repertoires in COVID-19 (dated by TCRdb to about 2020). Library method: the immunoSEQ multiplex PCR assay. TCRdb carries this immuneACCESS record with in-frame sequences only. Its versions omit some clonotypes, under half of them owing to an unresolved V gene in the studies checked, with the rest unexplained. Across this sample there are over 50,000 clones, with roughly 81% seen only once. The top ten clonotypes cover about 15% of the sample. Sequencing was done on a sample of peripheral blood. Receptor source: an elderly man with acute or convalescent COVID-19.

The chain combines TRBV27 with TRBJ1-2; D unresolved. The CDR3 has 13 residues. V was cut by 5 bases and J by 4 bases, with 11 bases left in between. CDR1 and CDR2 from the germline V gene are MNHEY and SMNVEV (reference sequence). The CDR3 nucleotides read TGTGCCAGCAGTCGGGCGGGAGTCTATGGCTACACCTTC. This gives the protein CASSRAGVYGYTF.

The rearrangement links TRBV4-1 to TRBJ2-3, with TRBD2 matching over 11 bases. This CDR3 has 18 residues. Germline V gives CDR1 MGHRA, CDR2 YSYEKL. Losses at the gene ends were 5 bases for V and 1 base for J; bases not matched to a gene: 11. In DNA form, the CDR3 reads TGCGCCAGCAGCGAGACTAGCGGGACTCAGGCGGGCACAGATACGCAGTATTTT. Protein sequence: CASSETSGTQAGTDTQYF.

The chain carries TRBV24-1 and TRBJ2-3; 7 nucleotides match TRBD1. The germline CDR1 and CDR2 sequences are KGHDR and SFDVKD. This CDR3 has 14 amino acids. The trim removed 9 bases at V and 1 base at J, leaving 6 bases unmatched. The CDR3 bases are TGTGCCACCCAGGACAGGATGGGCACAGATACGCAGTATTTT. Translating it yields CATQDRMGTDTQYF.

This clone was observed a single time. This chain joins TRBV2 and TRBJ1-4, with D unclear. The CDR3 is made up of 14 amino acids. Germline CDR1 is SNHLY and CDR2 is FYNNEI. The V end lost 2 bases, the J end lost 8 bases, and 12 bases lay between the germline ends. For the CDR3, the DNA is TGTGCCAGCAGTGAACGTCTGTTGAGCGAAAAACTGTTTTTT. This codes for CASSERLLSEKLFF.

V and J are TRBV15 and TRBJ1-5; TRBD1 matches at 10 bases. The CDR3 sequence is 16 residues long. Germline V CDR1 and CDR2: LNHNV, YYDKDF (reference sequence). J lost 5 bases, V lost 3 bases, and 7 bases had no gene match. The CDR3 DNA follows: TGTGCCACCAGCAGGGTTACGACAGGGGGCCATCAGCCCCAGCATTTT. Translating it yields CATSRVTTGGHQPQHF.

The J gene is TRBJ2-5, the V gene TRBV18; no reliable D call. The CDR3 spans 13 residues. The V gene lost 0 bases and the J gene lost 2 bases, with 4 bases spanning the gap. Germline CDR1 is KGHSH and CDR2 is LQKENI. The CDR3 DNA is TGTGCCAGCTCACCACCTGCGCAAGAGACCCAGTACTTC. Translated: CASSPPAQETQYF.

In DNA form, the CDR3 reads TGTGCCAGCAGTGAAGAGGCTAGCGGATACAATGAGCAGTTCTTC. Its translation: CASSEEASGYNEQFF. This sequence joins TRBV6-1 and TRBJ2-1; TRBD2 aligns across 7 bases. The CDR3 contains 15 residues. With 1 base clipped from V and 4 bases from J, the junction kept 4 bases outside the gene matches. The germline CDR1 and CDR2 sequences are MNHNS and SASEGT.

The chain links TRBV10-3 to TRBJ1-2; D is unclear. CDR1 is ENHRY and CDR2 is SYGVKD in the germline V gene. V was clipped by 3 bases and J by 0 bases, with 5 bases between them. This CDR3 comprises 13 residues. CDR3 DNA sequence: TGTGCCATCAGTGACCCTTCTAACTATGGCTACACCTTC. Residues: CAISDPSNYGYTF.

The CDR3 sequence: CASSPRTGRMNTEAFF. The CDR3 nucleotides read TGTGCCAGCAGCCCACGGACAGGACGGATGAACACTGAAGCTTTCTTT. The rearrangement joins TRBV5-5 to TRBJ1-1; 7 positions agree with TRBD1. Germline CDR1 reads SGHKS; CDR2 reads YYEKEE (reference sequence). The CDR3 is 16 residues long. The V segment lost 4 bases and the J segment 0 bases; nucleotides outside the gene matches: 9.

The gene calls are TRBV12-3 or TRBV12-4 and TRBJ1-1, with 7 bases matching TRBD1. CDR3 length: 13 residues. V dropped 6 bases and J dropped 7; count of bases not matched to a gene: 8. The CDR3, as DNA: TGTGCCAGCAGCCTCCAGGGGGTCGGTGAAGCTTTCTTT. It translates to CASSLQGVGEAFF.

This chain joins TRBV6-5 and TRBJ1-1; the D is unclear. The V end was cut by 7 bases, the J end by 3 bases, with 12 bases between. The V gene's germline CDR1 is MNHEY and CDR2 SVGAGI. The CDR3 is 13 amino acids. The CDR3: CASITRSDTEAFF. The CDR3 bases are TGTGCCAGCATTACCCGGTCGGACACTGAAGCTTTCTTT.

This rearrangement joins TRBV3-1 (or the pseudogene TRBV3-2) to TRBJ2-2; no reliable D call. The CDR3 is 16 amino acids. With 3 bases removed from V and 6 bases from J, the gap between germline ends came to 17 bases. CDR1 is LGHDT and CDR2 is YNNKEL in the germline V gene (reference sequence). For the CDR3, the DNA is TGTGCCAGCAGCCACCTCAGTTACCTCCGGGCCGGGGAGCTGTTTTTT. It is translated as CASSHLSYLRAGELFF.

This chain uses TRBV11-2 with TRBJ1-2; 8 nucleotides match TRBD1. The CDR3 runs 19 residues. J was trimmed by 5 bases and V by 0 bases; bases with no gene match: 17. The germline CDR1 and CDR2 sequences are SGHAT and FQNNGV. The CDR3 nucleotides read TGTGCCAGCAGCTTAGATGCCCCCCACGACAGGGGAGGGCCATATGGCTACACCTTC. Translating it yields CASSLDAPHDRGGPYGYTF.

J is TRBJ2-7 and V is TRBV2; TRBD1 might be the D (6 bases). The CDR3 runs 12 residues. Germline CDR1 reads SNHLY; CDR2 reads FYNNEI. V was clipped by 8 bases and J by 3 bases, with 11 bases between them. The CDR3 sequence: CASGAGVYEQYF. CDR3 nucleotides: TGTGCCAGCGGCGCAGGGGTCTACGAGCAGTACTTC.

This CDR3 is CASSLVRGSGGHLSEQYF. DNA of the CDR3: TGTGCCAGCAGCTTGGTAAGGGGCTCAGGGGGTCACTTGAGCGAGCAGTACTTC. The genes are TRBV5-5 and TRBJ2-7; 7 nucleotides match TRBD1. CDR3 size: 18 residues. The J segment lost 6 bases and the V segment lost 0 bases, leaving 18 bases of the junction unmatched. The germline CDR1 and CDR2 sequences are SGHKS and YYEKEE (reference sequence).

The V gene is TRBV18, the J gene TRBJ2-1; D possibly corresponds to TRBD1 (5 bases). V was shortened by 0 bases and J by 0 bases, with 9 bases between the two germline ends. The CDR3 length is 16 residues. Germline assignment: CDR1 KGHSH and CDR2 LQKENI. Here the CDR3 reads CASSPPIGASYNEQFF. CDR3 DNA: TGTGCCAGCTCACCACCGATTGGGGCCTCCTACAATGAGCAGTTCTTC. The variable domain in full, with the rest retrieved from reference TRBV18 and TRBJ2-1, is NAGVMQNPRHLVRRRGQEARLRCSPMKGHSHVYWYRQLPEEGLKFMVYLQKENIIDESGMPKERFSAEFPKEGPSILRIQQVVRGDSAAYFCASSPPIGASYNEQFFGPGTRLTVL.

The rearrangement uses TRBV2 and TRBJ1-6; D may be TRBD1 (5 bases). The CDR3 consists of 15 residues. Germline values: CDR1 SNHLY, CDR2 FYNNEI. Trimming cost V 0 bases and J 10 bases, with 13 bases left between them. The chain's CDR3 is CASSEAGGTWSPLHF. CDR3 nucleotides: TGTGCCAGCAGTGAAGCGGGGGGAACATGGTCACCCCTCCACTTT.

The V and J genes are TRBV28 and TRBJ2-3, with 8 bases aligning to TRBD2. V gave up 5 bases and J gave up 4 bases; unmatched junction bases: 8. The CDR3 runs 15 residues. Germline assignment: CDR1 MDHEN and CDR2 SYDVKM. CDR3: CASSAGTRSPDTQYF. In nucleotides, the CDR3 is TGTGCCAGCAGTGCCGGGACTAGGAGTCCAGATACGCAGTATTTT.

This clone was counted a single time. The genes are TRBV7-6 and TRBJ2-1; D remains unclear. CDR3 length: 13 residues. The V and J ends lost 5 bases and 7 bases respectively, with 12 bases between them. Germline V gene sequence: CDR1 SGHVS, CDR2 FNYEAQ. CDR3 residues: CASSITSRNEQFF. CDR3 bases: TGTGCCAGCAGCATCACCTCCAGAAATGAGCAGTTCTTC.

As DNA, the CDR3 is TGTGCCAGCAGTGACGGACTAGTTGGGGAGACCCAGTACTTC. Translated: CASSDGLVGETQYF. The genes are TRBV25-1 and TRBJ2-5; 7 bases are a match to TRBD2. Per germline, CDR1 MGHDK and CDR2 SYGVNS. The CDR3 contains 14 residues. V dropped 3 bases and J dropped 5; count of bases not matched to a gene: 6.

This sequence joins TRBV9 and TRBJ2-7; TRBD1 matches 7 bases. The germline CDR1 and CDR2 sequences are SGDLS and YYNGEE. This CDR3 comprises 14 residues. After removal of 0 bases from V and 3 bases from J, the junction contained 3 bases not matched to a gene. This CDR3 is CASSVGAGGYEQYF. Written as DNA, the CDR3 is TGTGCCAGCAGCGTAGGGGCAGGGGGCTACGAGCAGTACTTC.